Listed below are T cell receptor beta chains from one sample, sequenced in a study of cytomegalovirus exposure and HLA in healthy donors. TCRdb's table, derived via immunoSEQ multiplex PCR, lists solely in-frame clones and lacks some. The sample lists tens of thousands of clones; approximately 74% were seen once. Specimen: PBMCs. The origin of the receptors is a woman aged 50 to 65 in good health and CMV-seropositive. Both conserved end residues are part of each CDR3. A D gene is named only where the DNA matches it firmly. Not every row has a clone size; where given, it reads once, few, many or a size class.

j_call: TRBJ1-4; v_call: TRBV29-1; d_call: TRBD1; clone_size: NA; cdr3_length: 15; cdr3_nt: TGCAGCGGTTCTAAGACAGGGGGCCTTAATGAAAAACTGTTTTTT; cdr3_aa: CSGSKTGGLNEKLFF
j_call: TRBJ2-1; v_call: TRBV6-5; d_call: TRBD2; clone_size: NA; cdr3_length: 15; cdr3_nt: TGTGCCAGCAGGAGGACTAGCGGGATATACAATGAGCAGTTCTTC; cdr3_aa: CASRRTSGIYNEQFF
j_call: TRBJ1-5; v_call: TRBV28; d_call: NA; clone_size: once; cdr3_length: 15; cdr3_nt: TGTGCCACCGCGCTGGGGGGGTATAGCAATCAGCCCCAGCATTTT; cdr3_aa: CATALGGYSNQPQHF
j_call: TRBJ2-7; v_call: TRBV2; d_call: NA; clone_size: NA; cdr3_length: 11; cdr3_nt: TGTGCCAGCAACCTCGCCGGCGAGCAGTACTTC; cdr3_aa: CASNLAGEQYF
j_call: TRBJ2-6; v_call: TRBV15; d_call: NA; clone_size: few; cdr3_length: 15; cdr3_nt: TGTGCCACCAGCACGGCAGGGACTGGGGCCAACGTCCTGACTTTC; cdr3_aa: CATSTAGTGANVLTF
j_call: TRBJ2-6; v_call: TRBV5-1; d_call: NA; clone_size: NA; cdr3_length: 15; cdr3_nt: TGCGCCAGCACCGGACGGGACTCTGGGGCCAACGTCCTGACTTTC; cdr3_aa: CASTGRDSGANVLTF
j_call: TRBJ2-7; v_call: TRBV5-6; d_call: NA; clone_size: NA; cdr3_length: 13; cdr3_nt: TGTGCCAGCAGCCAGACTGGGAGTCGAGAGCAGTACTTC; cdr3_aa: CASSQTGSREQYF
j_call: TRBJ1-2; v_call: TRBV5-1; d_call: TRBD1; clone_size: NA; cdr3_length: 16; cdr3_nt: TGCGCCAGCAGCTCGTTGACAGGGGCCTCTAACTATGGCTACACCTTC; cdr3_aa: CASSSLTGASNYGYTF
j_call: TRBJ2-3; v_call: TRBV19; d_call: TRBD2; clone_size: few; cdr3_length: 14; cdr3_nt: TGTGCCAGTAGTATTGGTGGGAGGGCCCCTACGCAGTATTTT; cdr3_aa: CASSIGGRAPTQYF
j_call: TRBJ2-7; v_call: TRBV30; d_call: NA; clone_size: NA; cdr3_length: 13; cdr3_nt: TGTGCCTGGAGTGTGTCTAGCTTAGTCGAGCAGTACTTC; cdr3_aa: CAWSVSSLVEQYF
j_call: TRBJ1-5; v_call: TRBV11-2; d_call: NA; clone_size: NA; cdr3_length: 15; cdr3_nt: TGTGCCAGCAGCTTAGAAGGGGCAGGCAATCAGCCCCAGCATTTT; cdr3_aa: CASSLEGAGNQPQHF
j_call: TRBJ1-3; v_call: TRBV29-1; d_call: TRBD1; clone_size: NA; cdr3_length: 18; cdr3_nt: TGCAGCGCCCTTTCGGCGGCAGGGGGCTACCCCTCTGGAAACACCATATATTTT; cdr3_aa: CSALSAAGGYPSGNTIYF
j_call: TRBJ1-2; v_call: TRBV9; d_call: NA; clone_size: NA; cdr3_length: 15; cdr3_nt: TGTGCCAGCAGCTATGGGCTGCTCAGTAACTATGGCTACACCTTC; cdr3_aa: CASSYGLLSNYGYTF
j_call: TRBJ1-1; v_call: TRBV27; d_call: NA; clone_size: NA; cdr3_length: 14; cdr3_nt: TGTGCCAGTTTTCCCTTCGGGGGGGACACTGAAGCTTTCTTT; cdr3_aa: CASFPFGGDTEAFF
j_call: TRBJ2-5; v_call: TRBV20-1; d_call: NA; clone_size: NA; cdr3_length: 11; cdr3_nt: TGCAGTATACAGGGCGAAGAGACCCAGTACTTC; cdr3_aa: CSIQGEETQYF
j_call: TRBJ1-4; v_call: TRBV6-6; d_call: TRBD1; clone_size: NA; cdr3_length: 15; cdr3_nt: TGTGCCAGCAGTACAGGGGTGAGGGTGGGAGAAAAACTGTTTTTT; cdr3_aa: CASSTGVRVGEKLFF
j_call: TRBJ2-5; v_call: TRBV30; d_call: TRBD1; clone_size: once; cdr3_length: 14; cdr3_nt: TGTGCCTGGAACGCCGACAGGGCTCAAGAGACCCAGTACTTC; cdr3_aa: CAWNADRAQETQYF
j_call: TRBJ2-3; v_call: TRBV6-1; d_call: NA; clone_size: NA; cdr3_length: 17; cdr3_nt: TGTGCCAGCAGTGCCACCCCTGGGCGGACTAGCACAGATACGCAGTATTTT; cdr3_aa: CASSATPGRTSTDTQYF
j_call: TRBJ2-4; v_call: TRBV7-2; d_call: NA; clone_size: NA; cdr3_length: 14; cdr3_nt: TGTGCCAGCAGCTCGCGGGCCCACCAAAACATTCAGTACTTC; cdr3_aa: CASSSRAHQNIQYF
j_call: TRBJ2-1; v_call: TRBV5-1; d_call: NA; clone_size: NA; cdr3_length: 14; cdr3_nt: TGCGCCAGCAGCTTCGGGACTCAGTACAATGAGCAGTTCTTC; cdr3_aa: CASSFGTQYNEQFF
j_call: TRBJ2-6; v_call: TRBV6-5; d_call: NA; clone_size: NA; cdr3_length: 15; cdr3_nt: TGTGCCAGCAGTGCTACGGGCTCTGGGGCCAACGTCCTGACTTTC; cdr3_aa: CASSATGSGANVLTF
j_call: TRBJ2-2; v_call: TRBV6-1; d_call: NA; clone_size: NA; cdr3_length: 13; cdr3_nt: TGTGCCAGTAAACTAGGGAACACCGGGGAGCTGTTTTTT; cdr3_aa: CASKLGNTGELFF
j_call: TRBJ2-7; v_call: TRBV27; d_call: NA; clone_size: NA; cdr3_length: 12; cdr3_nt: TGTGCCAGCAGTGCCCGGGGGTACGAGCAGTACTTC; cdr3_aa: CASSARGYEQYF
j_call: TRBJ1-5; v_call: TRBV2; d_call: NA; clone_size: few; cdr3_length: 10; cdr3_nt: TGTGCCAGTACAAATCAGCCCCAGCATTTT; cdr3_aa: CASTNQPQHF
j_call: TRBJ2-1; v_call: TRBV5-6; d_call: NA; clone_size: once; cdr3_length: 13; cdr3_nt: TGTGCCAGCAGCTATGGGGCTAACAATGAGCAGTTCTTC; cdr3_aa: CASSYGANNEQFF
j_call: TRBJ2-7; v_call: TRBV29-1; d_call: NA; clone_size: NA; cdr3_length: 15; cdr3_nt: TGCAGCGTTGAGGGGGACGGGGGTTCAGCCTACGAGCAGTACTTC; cdr3_aa: CSVEGDGGSAYEQYF
j_call: TRBJ2-2; v_call: TRBV5-6; d_call: NA; clone_size: once; cdr3_length: 16; cdr3_nt: TGTGCCAGCAGCCCCTTCGGGAGAACAGACACCGGGGAGCTGTTTTTT; cdr3_aa: CASSPFGRTDTGELFF
j_call: TRBJ2-1; v_call: TRBV20-1; d_call: TRBD2; clone_size: NA; cdr3_length: 11; cdr3_nt: TGCAGTTCCCGACTAGCGGTAAACTTGTTCTTC; cdr3_aa: CSSRLAVNLFF
j_call: TRBJ1-1; v_call: TRBV9; d_call: NA; clone_size: NA; cdr3_length: 14; cdr3_nt: TGTGCCAGCAGCCCAGGGTTGTCCAACACTGAAGCTTTCTTT; cdr3_aa: CASSPGLSNTEAFF
j_call: TRBJ2-1; v_call: TRBV11-3; d_call: NA; clone_size: NA; cdr3_length: 15; cdr3_nt: TGTGCCAGCAGCTTAGGGCAGGGTAATTACAATGAGCAGTTCTTC; cdr3_aa: CASSLGQGNYNEQFF
j_call: TRBJ2-5; v_call: TRBV5-4; d_call: TRBD2; clone_size: few; cdr3_length: 16; cdr3_nt: TGTGCCAGCAGCGCCACCGGGACTAGCAGTCAAGAGACCCAGTACTTC; cdr3_aa: CASSATGTSSQETQYF
j_call: TRBJ2-7; v_call: TRBV19; d_call: TRBD2; clone_size: NA; cdr3_length: 14; cdr3_nt: TGTGCCAGTAAGGAACTAGCGGGGTCCTACGAGCAGTACTTC; cdr3_aa: CASKELAGSYEQYF